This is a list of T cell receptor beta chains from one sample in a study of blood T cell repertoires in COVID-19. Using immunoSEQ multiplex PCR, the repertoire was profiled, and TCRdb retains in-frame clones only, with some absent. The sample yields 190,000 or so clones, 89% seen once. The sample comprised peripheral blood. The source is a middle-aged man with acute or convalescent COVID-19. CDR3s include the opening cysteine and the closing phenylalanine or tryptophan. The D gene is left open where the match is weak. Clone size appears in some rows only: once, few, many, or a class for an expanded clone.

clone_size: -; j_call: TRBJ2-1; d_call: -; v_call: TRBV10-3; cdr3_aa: CAISEGQVWQFF; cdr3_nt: TGTGCCATCAGTGAGGGACAAGTATGGCAGTTCTTC
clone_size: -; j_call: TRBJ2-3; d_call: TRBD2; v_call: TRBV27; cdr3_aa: CASSLPGLAGTADTQYF; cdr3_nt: TGTGCCAGCAGTTTGCCTGGACTAGCGGGGACGGCAGATACGCAGTATTTT
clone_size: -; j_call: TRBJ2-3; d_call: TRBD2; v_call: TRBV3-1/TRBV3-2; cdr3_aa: CASSPGLAVYTDTQYF; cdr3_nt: TGTGCCAGCAGCCCCGGACTAGCGGTGTACACAGATACGCAGTATTTT
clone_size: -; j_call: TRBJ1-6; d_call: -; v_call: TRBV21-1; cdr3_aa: CATTQAPNNSPLHF; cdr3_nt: TGTGCCACTACACAGGCCCCGAATAATTCACCCCTCCACTTT
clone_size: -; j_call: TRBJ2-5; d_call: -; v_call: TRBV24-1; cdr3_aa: CATSPDPYSTTETQYF; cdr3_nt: TGTGCCACCAGCCCAGACCCCTATTCTACTACAGAGACCCAGTACTTC
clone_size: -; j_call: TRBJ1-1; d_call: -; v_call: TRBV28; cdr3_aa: CASSFLGQSTEAFF; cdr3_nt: TGTGCCAGCAGTTTTCTCGGACAGTCCACTGAAGCTTTCTTT
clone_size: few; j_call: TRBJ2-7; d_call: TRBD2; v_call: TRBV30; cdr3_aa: CASNNGGYEQYF; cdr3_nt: TGTGCCTCCAATAACGGGGGGTACGAGCAGTACTTC
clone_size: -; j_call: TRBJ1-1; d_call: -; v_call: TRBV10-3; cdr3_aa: CAISGLAGAEAFF; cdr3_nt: TGTGCCATCTCCGGGCTCGCCGGGGCTGAAGCTTTCTTT
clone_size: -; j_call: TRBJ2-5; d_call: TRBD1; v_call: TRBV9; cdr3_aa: CASSNRGREETQYF; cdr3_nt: TGTGCCAGCAGCAACAGGGGGCGCGAAGAGACCCAGTACTTC
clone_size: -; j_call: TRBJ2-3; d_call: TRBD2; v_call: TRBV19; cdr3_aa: CASSMGLAGGLDTQYF; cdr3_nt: TGTGCCAGTAGTATGGGACTAGCGGGGGGGCTAGATACGCAGTATTTT
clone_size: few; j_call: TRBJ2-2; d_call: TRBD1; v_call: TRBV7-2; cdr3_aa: CASSQGAPTGELFF; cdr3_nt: TGTGCCAGCAGCCAGGGGGCCCCTACCGGGGAGCTGTTTTTT
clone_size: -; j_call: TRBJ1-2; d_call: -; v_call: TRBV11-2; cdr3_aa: CASSLDRDDYGYTF; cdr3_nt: TGTGCCAGCAGCTTAGATCGGGATGACTATGGCTACACCTTC
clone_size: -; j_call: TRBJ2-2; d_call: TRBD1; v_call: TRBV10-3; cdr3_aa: CAISTGDSNTGELFF; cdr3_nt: TGTGCCATCTCGACAGGGGACTCGAACACCGGGGAGCTGTTTTTT
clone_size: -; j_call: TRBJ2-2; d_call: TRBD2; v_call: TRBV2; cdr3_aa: CASIRTSGGANTGELFF; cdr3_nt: TGTGCCAGCATCCGAACTAGCGGGGGGGCCAACACCGGGGAGCTGTTTTTT
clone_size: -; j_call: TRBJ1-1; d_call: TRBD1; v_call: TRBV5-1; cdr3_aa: CASSRDRGPSNTEAFF; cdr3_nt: TGCGCCAGCAGCAGGGACAGGGGGCCCTCGAACACTGAAGCTTTCTTT
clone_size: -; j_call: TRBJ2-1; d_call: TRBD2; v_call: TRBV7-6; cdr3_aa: CASSLWSASGNEQFF; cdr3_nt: TGTGCCAGCAGCTTATGGTCGGCTAGCGGCAATGAGCAGTTCTTC
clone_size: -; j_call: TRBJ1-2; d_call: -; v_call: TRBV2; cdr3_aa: CASSQDLGYTF; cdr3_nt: TGTGCCAGCAGCCAAGACTTAGGCTACACCTTC
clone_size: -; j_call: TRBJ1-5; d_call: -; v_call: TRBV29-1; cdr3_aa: CSVAQGLNQPQHF; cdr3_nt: TGCAGCGTGGCTCAGGGCCTCAATCAGCCCCAGCATTTT
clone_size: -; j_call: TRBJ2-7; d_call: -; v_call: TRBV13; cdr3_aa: CASSFDRISYEQYF; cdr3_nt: TGTGCCAGCAGCTTCGACAGGATCTCCTACGAGCAGTACTTC
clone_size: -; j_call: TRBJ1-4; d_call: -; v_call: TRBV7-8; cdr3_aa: CASSLAQQGKEKLFF; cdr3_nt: TGTGCCAGCAGCTTAGCGCAACAGGGAAAGGAAAAACTGTTTTTT
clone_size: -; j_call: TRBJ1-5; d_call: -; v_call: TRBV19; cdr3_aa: CASRPRDFSNQPQHF; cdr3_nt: TGTGCCAGTAGGCCCAGGGACTTTAGCAATCAGCCCCAGCATTTT
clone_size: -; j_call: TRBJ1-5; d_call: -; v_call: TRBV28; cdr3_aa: CASRQNQPQHF; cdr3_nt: TGTGCCAGCAGACAGAATCAGCCCCAGCATTTT
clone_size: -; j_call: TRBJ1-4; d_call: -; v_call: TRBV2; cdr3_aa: CASSDRGAYEKLFF; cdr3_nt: TGTGCCAGCAGCGATCGGGGGGCGTATGAAAAACTGTTTTTT
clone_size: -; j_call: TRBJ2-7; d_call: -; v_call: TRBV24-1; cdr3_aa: CATSDQDGGEQYF; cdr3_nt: TGTGCCACCAGTGATCAGGATGGTGGCGAGCAGTACTTC
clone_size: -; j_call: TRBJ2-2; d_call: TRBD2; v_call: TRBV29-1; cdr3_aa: CSVLAGVNTGELFF; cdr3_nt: TGCAGCGTTCTAGCGGGGGTGAACACCGGGGAGCTGTTTTTT
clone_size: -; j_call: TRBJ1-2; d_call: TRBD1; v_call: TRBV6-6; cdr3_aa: CASSRSGGRGYTF; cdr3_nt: TGTGCCAGCAGTCGATCAGGGGGACGGGGCTACACCTTC
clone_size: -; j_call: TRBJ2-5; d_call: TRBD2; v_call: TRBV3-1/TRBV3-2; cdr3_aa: CASSHLAGGYQETQYF; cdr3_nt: TGTGCCAGCAGTCACTTAGCGGGGGGGTACCAAGAGACCCAGTACTTC
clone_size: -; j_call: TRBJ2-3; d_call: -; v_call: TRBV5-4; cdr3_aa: CASSLRQSNTDTQYF; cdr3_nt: TGTGCCAGCAGCCTGAGACAGAGTAACACAGATACGCAGTATTTT
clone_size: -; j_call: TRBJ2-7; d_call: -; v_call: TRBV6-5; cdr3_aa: CARAGWHYEQYF; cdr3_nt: TGTGCCAGGGCAGGGTGGCACTACGAGCAGTACTTC
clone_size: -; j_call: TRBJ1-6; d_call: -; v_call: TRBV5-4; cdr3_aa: CASSLDRAANSPLHF; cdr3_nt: TGTGCCAGCAGCTTGGACAGGGCGGCTAATTCACCCCTCCACTTT
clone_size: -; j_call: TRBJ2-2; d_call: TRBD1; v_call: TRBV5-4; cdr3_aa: CASSSYRGPANTGELFF; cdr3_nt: TGTGCCAGCAGCTCCTACAGGGGTCCAGCGAACACCGGGGAGCTGTTTTTT
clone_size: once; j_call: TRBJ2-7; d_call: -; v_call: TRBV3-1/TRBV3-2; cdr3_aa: CASSQEPGPGLGEQYF; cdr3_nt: TGTGCCAGCAGCCAAGAACCGGGACCGGGACTTGGCGAGCAGTACTTC
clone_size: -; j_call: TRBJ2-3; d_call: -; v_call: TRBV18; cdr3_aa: CASSLASADTQYF; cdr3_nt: TGTGCCAGCTCACTAGCGTCGGCAGATACGCAGTATTTT
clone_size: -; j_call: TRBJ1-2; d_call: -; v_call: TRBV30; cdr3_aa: CAWSVGGKIYGYTF; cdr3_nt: TGTGCCTGGAGTGTTGGAGGGAAGATCTATGGCTACACCTTC
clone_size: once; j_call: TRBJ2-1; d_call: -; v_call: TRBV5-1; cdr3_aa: CASATGPPEGEQFF; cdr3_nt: TGCGCCAGCGCGACCGGGCCACCGGAGGGTGAGCAGTTCTTC
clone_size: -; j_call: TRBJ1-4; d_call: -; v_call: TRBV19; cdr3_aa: CASSMNRDEKLFF; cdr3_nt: TGTGCCAGTAGTATGAACAGGGATGAAAAACTGTTTTTT
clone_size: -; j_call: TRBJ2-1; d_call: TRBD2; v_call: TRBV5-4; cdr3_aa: CATPSGTSGNNEQFF; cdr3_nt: TGTGCCACCCCCTCCGGGACTAGCGGGAACAATGAGCAGTTCTTC
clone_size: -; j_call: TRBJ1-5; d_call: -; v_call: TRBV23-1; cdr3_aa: CASSQTGFQPQHF; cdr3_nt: TGCGCCAGCAGTCAAACAGGTTTTCAGCCCCAGCATTTT
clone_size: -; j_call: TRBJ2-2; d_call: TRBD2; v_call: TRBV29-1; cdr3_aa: CSVEVRLAGRGSGELFF; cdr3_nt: TGCAGCGTTGAAGTCCGACTAGCGGGGAGGGGGTCCGGGGAGCTGTTTTTT
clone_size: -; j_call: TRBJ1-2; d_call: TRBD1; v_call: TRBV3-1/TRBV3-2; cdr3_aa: CASSPWDRENYGYTF; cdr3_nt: TGTGCCAGCAGCCCTTGGGACAGGGAAAACTATGGCTACACCTTC
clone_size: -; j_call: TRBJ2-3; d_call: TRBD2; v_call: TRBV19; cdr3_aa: CASRPPGLGTDTQYF; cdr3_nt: TGTGCCAGCCGGCCGCCGGGACTAGGGACAGATACGCAGTATTTT
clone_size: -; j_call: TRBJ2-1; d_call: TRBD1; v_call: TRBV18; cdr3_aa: CASSPQTGGGYNEQFF; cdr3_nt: TGTGCCAGCTCACCACAGACAGGGGGAGGCTACAATGAGCAGTTCTTC